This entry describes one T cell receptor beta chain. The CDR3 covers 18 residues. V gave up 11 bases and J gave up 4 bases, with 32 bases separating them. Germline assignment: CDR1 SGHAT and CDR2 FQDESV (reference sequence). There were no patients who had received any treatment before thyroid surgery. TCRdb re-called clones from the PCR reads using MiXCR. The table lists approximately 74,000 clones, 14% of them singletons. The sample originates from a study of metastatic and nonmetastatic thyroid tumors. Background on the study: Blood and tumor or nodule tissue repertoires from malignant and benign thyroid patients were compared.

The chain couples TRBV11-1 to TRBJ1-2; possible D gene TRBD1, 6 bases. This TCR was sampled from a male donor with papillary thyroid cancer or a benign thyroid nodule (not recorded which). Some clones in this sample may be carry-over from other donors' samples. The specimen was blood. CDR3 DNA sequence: TGTGCCGGGGGGGGGTTGCGGGAGACAGGAGACTCCCTCTATGGCTACACCTTC. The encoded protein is CAGGGLRETGDSLYGYTF.